These 10 T cell receptor beta chains share one sample of origin, sequenced in a study of cytomegalovirus exposure and HLA in healthy donors (dated by TCRdb to the late 2010s). The library was obtained by the immunoSEQ multiplex PCR assay. For the multiplex PCR, a mixture combining 60 forward primers for TCR Vbeta segments and 13 reverse primers for TCR Jbeta segments was used. TCRdb's version of the immuneACCESS table is confined to in-frame rearrangements and falls short of the full clone set. An unresolved V gene accounts for under half of the shortfall where checked; the remainder is of unknown origin. The sample table shows roughly 150,000 clones, and approximately 82% are seen once. The ten largest clones capture 8.5% of the sample. Sequenced sample: PBMCs. The origin of the receptors is a male donor in good health and CMV-seropositive.

The rearrangement joins TRBV4-3 to TRBJ2-2, with TRBD1 matching over 10 bases. The CDR3 runs to 18 residues. Germline V gives CDR1 LGHNA, CDR2 YSLEER. The J segment lost 3 bases and the V segment lost 3 bases, leaving 10 bases of the junction unmatched. The CDR3 loop reads CASSHPGQGKTYTGELFF. CDR3 DNA sequence: TGCGCCAGCAGCCACCCGGGACAGGGGAAAACTTACACCGGGGAGCTGTTTTTT.

This clone occurred a few times. The V gene is TRBV18, the J gene TRBJ2-1, with 11 bases lining up with TRBD2. The CDR3 is 17 residues long. V was clipped by 1 base and J by 7 bases; unmatched bases: 9. CDR1 KGHSH and CDR2 LQKENI come from the germline V gene. The CDR3 nucleotides read TGTGCCAGCTCACCACTGCCATTGACTAGCGGGACGAATGAGCAGTTCTTC. Its protein is CASSPLPLTSGTNEQFF.

Remarks on this clone: At one boundary the junction diverges from the germline segment, which might be a read error. The chain employs TRBV30 and TRBJ2-6; perhaps TRBD1 as D (5 bases). CDR3 length: 16 amino acids. The germline V gene encodes CDR1 GTSNPN and CDR2 SVGIG (reference sequence). In DNA form, the CDR3 reads TGTGCCTGGAGTCCTTTGGGTGAGTCTGGGGCCAACGGCCTGACTTTC. Translating gives CAWSPLGESGANGLTF.

This clone was seen just once. The chain links TRBV7-2 to TRBJ1-1; TRBD1 aligns across 7 bases. In germline, CDR1 is SGHTA, CDR2 FQGNSA. The V gene end was trimmed by 5 bases and the J gene end by 10 bases; junction bases not matched to a gene: 16. The CDR3 covers 15 residues. The CDR3 region has the DNA TGTGCCAGCAGCCTAAACGGGACGCCCCAGGGGGGAGCTTTCTTT. It encodes CASSLNGTPQGGAFF.

CDR3 coding DNA: TGTGCCAGCAGCTTACCGACTCCGGGACTGGGCCTAGATACGCAGTATTTT. This codes for CASSLPTPGLGLDTQYF. This chain joins TRBV7-2 and TRBJ2-3, with D possibly TRBD2 on 6 matching bases. The CDR3 is 17 amino acids. V dropped 2 bases and J dropped 5 bases, with 20 bases sitting between them. Per the germline V gene, CDR1 is SGHTA and CDR2 is FQGNSA.

The J gene is TRBJ1-5, the V gene TRBV5-5; D possibly corresponds to TRBD1 (6 bases). The CDR3 totals 13 residues. Trimming removed 4 bases at V and 6 bases at J, with 11 bases between. The V gene's germline CDR1 is SGHKS and CDR2 YYEKEE (reference sequence). The CDR3 DNA is TGTGCCAGCAGCAGTTTGGGGGCTCAGCCCCAGCATTTT. Residues: CASSSLGAQPQHF.

The V call is TRBV5-1, the J call TRBJ2-1, with 8 positions matching TRBD1. V lost 2 bases, J lost 6 bases, and 13 bases stayed unmatched. The CDR3 covers 17 residues. Per germline, CDR1 SGHRS and CDR2 YFSETQ. DNA for the CDR3: TGCGCCAGCAGCTTCCTGATAGGGAGACAGGGGTTCAATGAGCAGTTCTTC. Residues: CASSFLIGRQGFNEQFF.

This sequence joins TRBV19 and TRBJ1-5; TRBD1 is a possible D gene (5 bases). The CDR3 has 13 amino acids. Trimming removed 3 bases at V and 6 bases at J, with 9 bases between. Germline V lookup: CDR1 LNHDA, CDR2 SQIVND (reference sequence). The CDR3 sequence is CASSMGGTQPQHF. CDR3 in DNA: TGTGCCAGTAGTATGGGGGGGACTCAGCCCCAGCATTTT. Full variable domain (rest looked up from reference TRBV19 and TRBJ1-5): DGGITQSPKYLFRKEGQNVTLSCEQNLNHDAMYWYRQDPGQGLRLIYYSQIVNDFQKGDIAEGYSVSREKKESFPLTVTSAQKNPTAFYLCASSMGGTQPQHFGDGTRLSIL.

The chain combines TRBV5-1 with TRBJ2-3; 13 nucleotides line up with TRBD2. The CDR3 consists of 17 residues. Germline CDR1 and CDR2: SGHRS and YFSETQ. J was trimmed by 6 bases and V by 3 bases; bases with no gene match: 10. DNA of the CDR3: TGCGCCAGCAGCTCACAAACCACTAGCGGGAGGGCCGATACGCAGTATTTT. Its translation: CASSSQTTSGRADTQYF.

The chain couples TRBV28 to TRBJ1-2, with unresolved D. Trimming stripped 6 bases from V and 3 bases from J, with 5 bases between. CDR1 is MDHEN and CDR2 is SYDVKM in the germline V gene. The CDR3 covers 11 residues. The CDR3 is CASSPDYGYTF. In DNA form, the CDR3 reads TGTGCCAGCAGCCCAGACTATGGCTACACCTTC.